Listed below are T cell receptor beta chains from one sample, sequenced in a study of cytomegalovirus exposure and HLA in healthy donors. The table came from immunoSEQ multiplex PCR; TCRdb's copy has only in-frame clones and leaves some out. The sample has 120,000 or so clones; 72% are singletons. Source material: PBMCs. The receptors were gathered from a man aged 25-45 years in good health and CMV-seronegative. CDR3s include the opening cysteine and the closing phenylalanine or tryptophan. A D gene is named only where the DNA matches it firmly. Size is omitted from some rows. Given values are once, few, many or a class for expanded clones.

V	J	D	size	DNA	CDR3
TRBV6-5	TRBJ1-1	-	-	TGTGCCGTTAGTAGCATGAACACTGAAGCTTTCTTT	CAVSSMNTEAFF
TRBV2	TRBJ2-5	-	-	TGTGCCAGCAATGAGGGGCAGGGGGAGACCCAGTACTTC	CASNEGQGETQYF
TRBV2	TRBJ1-6	-	-	TGTGCCAGCAGTGAAGTGCAGCGGGTTCTGGCCCTCCACTTT	CASSEVQRVLALHF
TRBV4-1	TRBJ1-2	-	-	TGCGCCAGCAGCCCCCGGGACACGGACTATGGCTACACCTTC	CASSPRDTDYGYTF
TRBV11-2	TRBJ2-3	-	-	TGTGCCAGCAGCCCCCGGGATACGCAGTATTTT	CASSPRDTQYF
TRBV5-6	TRBJ2-1	-	-	TGTGCCAGCAGCGGGATTGACAGCTCCTACAATGAGCAGTTCTTC	CASSGIDSSYNEQFF
TRBV5-1	TRBJ1-3	TRBD1	-	TGCGCCAGCAGCTTTAGGACAGGGGGATTCTCTGGAAACACCATATATTTT	CASSFRTGGFSGNTIYF
TRBV7-8	TRBJ2-3	-	once	TGTGCCAGCAGCTTAGGCCGGGATACGCAGTATTTT	CASSLGRDTQYF
TRBV4-2	TRBJ2-6	TRBD2	-	TGTGCCAGCAGCCAAGGGGGTGGCGGGGGAGTATATGGGGCCAACGTCCTGACTTTC	CASSQGGGGGVYGANVLTF
TRBV5-4	TRBJ1-6	TRBD1	-	TGTGCCAGCAGACTCGACAGGGGCGGTAATTCACCCCTCCACTTT	CASRLDRGGNSPLHF
TRBV6-1	TRBJ2-3	-	-	TGTGCCAGCAATCCGTGGGGGCAAACAGATACGCAGTATTTT	CASNPWGQTDTQYF
TRBV7-9	TRBJ1-4	TRBD1	-	TGTGCCAGCAGCTCAACGGACAGGGGAGTCGATGAAAAACTGTTTTTT	CASSSTDRGVDEKLFF
TRBV11-2	TRBJ1-6	TRBD1	-	TGTGCCAGCAGCTTCCTCGGACAGGACTATAATTCACCCCTCCACTTT	CASSFLGQDYNSPLHF
TRBV6-1	TRBJ1-3	-	-	TGTGCCAGCAGCCGGGATACTGGTCTTGGAAACACCATATATTTT	CASSRDTGLGNTIYF
TRBV27	TRBJ1-2	-	-	TGTGCCAGCAGTACTGGAGGGTATGGCTACACCTTC	CASSTGGYGYTF
TRBV4-3	TRBJ2-2	-	-	TGCGCCAGCAGGCCCTCAGGGTTACCCGGGGAGCTGTTTTTT	CASRPSGLPGELFF
TRBV7-9	TRBJ2-5	-	once	TGTGCCAGCAGCTCTTCACCTCAGGGAGAGACCCAGTACTTC	CASSSSPQGETQYF
TRBV12-5	TRBJ2-1	-	-	TGTGCTAGTGCCAGGGGCCCTATCACCTACAATGAGCAGTTCTTC	CASARGPITYNEQFF
TRBV6-1	TRBJ1-2	-	once	TGTGCCAGCAGTGAAGATACAGCCTATGGCTACACCTTC	CASSEDTAYGYTF
TRBV5-4	TRBJ2-3	TRBD1	few	TGTGCCAGCGAAGAAGACAGGGGATTGTCTGCGCAGTATTTT	CASEEDRGLSAQYF
TRBV12-2	TRBJ2-5	-	-	TGTGCAAGTCGCTTTAGACCTAGAGGCAAGAGAGAGACCCAGTACTTC	CASRFRPRGKRETQYF
TRBV18	TRBJ2-3	TRBD2	-	TGTGCCAGCTCATGGACTAGCGGGGGGGCAACAGATACGCAGTATTTT	CASSWTSGGATDTQYF
TRBV20-1	TRBJ2-7	-	-	TGCAGTGCTCCACAGGGCGAGCAGTACTTC	CSAPQGEQYF
TRBV11-3	TRBJ2-1	-	once	TGTGCCAGCAGCTTAATCGGGGACAATGAGCAGTTCTTC	CASSLIGDNEQFF
TRBV11-2	TRBJ2-7	-	few	TGTGCCAGCAGCGGCGGGGAGTACGAGCAGTACTTC	CASSGGEYEQYF
TRBV30	TRBJ2-7	-	-	TGTGCCTGGAGTGTCACTTTCTCCGCGTCCTACGAGCAGTACTTC	CAWSVTFSASYEQYF
TRBV7-2	TRBJ1-1	-	once	TGTGCCAGCAGCCCTCTCGCCGCCAGCACTGAAGCTTTCTTT	CASSPLAASTEAFF
TRBV19	TRBJ1-5	TRBD1	-	TGTGCCAGTAGTAGGGGACAGCGCAATCAGCCCCAGCATTTT	CASSRGQRNQPQHF
TRBV2	TRBJ2-2	-	-	TGTGCCAGCAGTGTGTCAGTTAACACCGGGGAGCTGTTTTTT	CASSVSVNTGELFF
TRBV6-5	TRBJ2-3	-	few	TGTGCCAGCAGTTACTCGGCCGACCAGGGGAATACGCAGTATTTT	CASSYSADQGNTQYF
TRBV6-6	TRBJ2-7	-	-	TGTGCCAGCATCCAGGAGTGGGGCTCCTACGAGCAGTACTTC	CASIQEWGSYEQYF
TRBV19	TRBJ1-1	-	-	TGTGCCTCTGCCGCGGTGGGTGATTACACTGAAGCTTTCTTT	CASAAVGDYTEAFF
TRBV27	TRBJ1-2	-	-	TGTGCCAGCAGTTCTAGAATCGATCTGCGGGGCTACACCTTC	CASSSRIDLRGYTF
TRBV7-3	TRBJ2-3	-	-	TGTGCCAGCAGCCGGGGGGCGGCAGATACGCAGTATTTT	CASSRGAADTQYF
TRBV4-1	TRBJ1-5	TRBD1	-	TGCGCCAGCGGCGACAGGGCCGATCAGCCCCAGCATTTT	CASGDRADQPQHF
TRBV9	TRBJ1-5	TRBD1	-	TGTGCCAGCAGCGCTGGGACAGGGGAGAGCAATCAGCCCCAGCATTTT	CASSAGTGESNQPQHF
TRBV10-1	TRBJ1-2	TRBD1	-	TGCGCCAGCAGCGACGGGACAGGGGGCCGTTACACCTTC	CASSDGTGGRYTF
TRBV5-4	TRBJ2-3	-	few	TGTGCCAGCAAGCCTAGCCCAGGTCTGGCAGATACGCAGTATTTT	CASKPSPGLADTQYF
TRBV18	TRBJ2-7	-	few	TGTGCCAGCTCCCCCACCGGTTCGGGGGAGACCTACGAGCAGTACTTC	CASSPTGSGETYEQYF
TRBV5-1	TRBJ1-1	-	-	TGCGCCAGCACAGGATCGAACACTGAAGCTTTCTTT	CASTGSNTEAFF
TRBV7-2	TRBJ1-1	-	-	TGTGCCAGCAGTAGTTTTAACACTGAAGCTTTCTTT	CASSSFNTEAFF
TRBV4-2	TRBJ1-2	-	-	TGTGCCAGCAGCCAAGTCTGGGACAATAGTAACTATGGCTACACCTTC	CASSQVWDNSNYGYTF
TRBV9	TRBJ1-5	TRBD1	-	TGTGCCAGCAGCGTTACGACAGGGGGCGTTGTGGGCAATCAGCCCCAGCATTTT	CASSVTTGGVVGNQPQHF
TRBV27	TRBJ2-1	TRBD1	-	TGTGCCAGCACCACTCTCGGGACAGGGGGCTCCAATGAGCAGTTCTTC	CASTTLGTGGSNEQFF
TRBV7-7	TRBJ2-1	TRBD2	-	TGTGCTAGCAGCCTCGGGGGGGCCATCGGGTATGAGCAGTTCTTC	CASSLGGAIGYEQFF
TRBV11-2	TRBJ1-1	-	-	TGTGCCAGCAGCTTAGGTATGAGGGCGGCTTTCTTT	CASSLGMRAAFF
TRBV28	TRBJ1-4	-	-	TGTGCCAGCAGTTTAGTTCTGGGCAGGGGATATGAAAAACTGTTTTTT	CASSLVLGRGYEKLFF
TRBV6-6	TRBJ2-3	TRBD2	many	TGTGCCAGCAGAGACGAGCGGGGGGGAGTAGATACGCAGTATTTT	CASRDERGGVDTQYF
TRBV2	TRBJ2-3	TRBD2	few	TGTGCCAGCCAGACCCTTCCCTTTAGCGGGGGCCGCACAGATACGCAGTATTTT	CASQTLPFSGGRTDTQYF
TRBV4-1	TRBJ2-5	-	-	TGCGCCAGCAGCCCTAGCAGGAGGCCGGCGGAGACCCAGTACTTC	CASSPSRRPAETQYF
TRBV11-2	TRBJ2-4	-	-	TGTGCCAGCAGCTTAGAGCTGGGGGGTATGCCATTTTTAGCCAAAAACATTCAGTACTTC	CASSLELGGMPFLAKNIQYF
TRBV5-4	TRBJ2-7	TRBD2	once	TGTGCCAGCAGCTTGGAACTAGCGGGGCAGCAGTACTTC	CASSLELAGQQYF
TRBV9	TRBJ2-1	-	-	TGTGCCAGCAGCGTAGTAGGGGCCAGCTCCTACAATGAGCAGTTCTTC	CASSVVGASSYNEQFF
TRBV7-2	TRBJ1-3	-	-	TGTGCCAGCAGCCCCAGAGGCCTCTCTGGAAACACCATATATTTT	CASSPRGLSGNTIYF
TRBV9	TRBJ2-1	-	-	TGTGCCAGCAGCCCTCGGGGGTTTTCTTACAATGAGCAGTTCTTC	CASSPRGFSYNEQFF